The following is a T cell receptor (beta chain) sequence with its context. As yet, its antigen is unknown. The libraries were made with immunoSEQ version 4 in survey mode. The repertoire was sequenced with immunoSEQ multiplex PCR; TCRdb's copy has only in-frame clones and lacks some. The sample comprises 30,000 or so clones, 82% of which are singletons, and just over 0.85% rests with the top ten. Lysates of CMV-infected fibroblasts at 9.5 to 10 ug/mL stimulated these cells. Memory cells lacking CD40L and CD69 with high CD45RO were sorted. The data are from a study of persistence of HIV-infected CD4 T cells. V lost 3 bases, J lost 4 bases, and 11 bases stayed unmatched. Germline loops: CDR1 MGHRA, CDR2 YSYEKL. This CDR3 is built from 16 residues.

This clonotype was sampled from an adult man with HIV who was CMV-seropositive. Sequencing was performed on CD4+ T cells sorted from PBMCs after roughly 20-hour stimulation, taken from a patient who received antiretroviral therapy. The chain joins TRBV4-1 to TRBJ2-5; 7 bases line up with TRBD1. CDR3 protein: CASSHNDRVGRETQYF. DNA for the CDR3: TGCGCCAGCAGCCATAACGACAGGGTGGGACGAGAGACCCAGTACTTC.